This T cell receptor (beta chain) was sequenced in a study of blood T cell repertoires in COVID-19. This CDR3 is built from 15 residues. Germline CDR1 is SGDLS and CDR2 is YYNGEE. After removal of 3 bases from V and 4 bases from J, the junction contained 7 bases not matched to a gene. Produced via immunoSEQ multiplex PCR; TCRdb's table is partial and in-frame only. The data contain roughly 200,000 clones, roughly 87% of them singletons. The clonotype comes from a woman between 25 and 40 years old who had recovered from COVID-19. This rearrangement joins TRBV9 to TRBJ2-7; TRBD2 aligns across 10 bases. The sample was PBMCs or T cells enriched from blood (not recorded which). The DNA of the CDR3 is TGTGCCAGCAGCGGGAGCGGGAGGGGGCTTTACGAGCAGTACTTC. As protein: CASSGSGRGLYEQYF.